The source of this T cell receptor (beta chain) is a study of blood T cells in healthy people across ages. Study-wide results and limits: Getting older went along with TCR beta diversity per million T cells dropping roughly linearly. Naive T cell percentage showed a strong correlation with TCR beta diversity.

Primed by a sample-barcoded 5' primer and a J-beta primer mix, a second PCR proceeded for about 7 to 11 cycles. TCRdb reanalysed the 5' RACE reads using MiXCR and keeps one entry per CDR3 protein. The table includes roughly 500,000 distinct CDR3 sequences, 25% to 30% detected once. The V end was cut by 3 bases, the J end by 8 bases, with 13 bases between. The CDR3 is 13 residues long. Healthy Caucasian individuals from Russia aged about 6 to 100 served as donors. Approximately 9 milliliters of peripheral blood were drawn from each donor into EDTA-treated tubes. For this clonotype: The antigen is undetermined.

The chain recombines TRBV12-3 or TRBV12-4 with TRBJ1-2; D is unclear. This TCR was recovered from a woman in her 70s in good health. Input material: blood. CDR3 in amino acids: CASSFRGSRGYTF. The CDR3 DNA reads TGTGCCAGCAGTTTTAGAGGGTCGCGGGGCTACACCTTC.